The following is a T cell receptor beta chain sequence with its context. Baseline, cycle 4 day 1, and cycle 7 day 1 were the blood sampling points. The sample is drawn from a study of OX40 agonist ivuxolimab in advanced cancers. V was clipped by 0 bases and J by 0 bases, with 11 bases between them. The CDR3 runs 16 residues. Germline V gene data show CDR1 as MNHNY and CDR2 as SVGAGI (reference sequence). Only in-frame clones appear in the TCRdb table, and some are missing; sequencing was by immunoSEQ multiplex PCR. The profile shows some 60,000 clones, 85% of them singletons. This TCR came from an adult with an advanced solid tumor such as melanoma, head and neck, liver or kidney cancer. The material sequenced was CD4+ or CD8+ T cells sorted from blood, taken in a trial of the OX40 agonist ivuxolimab. The rearrangement links TRBV6-6 to TRBJ1-1, with D uncertain. CDR3 bases: TGTGCCAGCAGTTACTCGGGAGGATACATGAACACTGAAGCTTTCTTT. Translated: CASSYSGGYMNTEAFF.